What follows describes a single T cell receptor (beta chain). This specimen comes from a study of T-cell memory formation after mild COVID-19. The CDR3 sequence is 15 residues long. V shed 6 bases and J 1 base; nucleotides not matched to a gene: 7. The germline V gene has CDR1 SGHAT and CDR2 FQNNGV. Each CDR3 protein is one row after TCRdb ran MiXCR on the 5' RACE reads. The table lists hundreds of thousands of distinct CDR3 sequences, around 14% of them singletons, with around a fifth in the top ten. J is TRBJ1-1 and V is TRBV11-2; TRBD1 agrees at 8 bases. This TCR was recovered from a man between 18 and 29 years old who had mild COVID-19 (a few samples of this study predate the infection). Cell type and time point are not known. The sequenced sample consisted of PBMCs or a T cell subset sorted from them (not recorded which). CDR3 DNA sequence: TGTGCCAGCAGATTACAGGGGGGATGGAACACTGAAGCTTTCTTT. Amino acid sequence: CASRLQGGWNTEAFF.